Sequencing of this T cell receptor beta chain was carried out in a study of T-cell reconstitution after alpha-beta-depleted transplantation in children. This clonotype came up many times. Construction of the TCRbeta library involved unique molecular identifiers. TCRdb re-called the PCR reads through MiXCR, storing one row per CDR3 protein. The sample includes 250,000 to 350,000 distinct CDR3 sequences, more than 8% of them seen just once. The CDR3 has 15 residues. V lost 4 bases to trimming and J lost 0 bases; unmatched junction nucleotides: 2. The V and J genes are TRBV12-3 or TRBV12-4 and TRBJ2-1; 8 bases are shared with TRBD1. This sequence originates from a human donor who donated a stem cell graft to a child with SCID. The sequences come from PBMCs from the stem cell graft donor, collected from the stem cell graft. CDR3 nucleotides: TGTGCCAGCAGTTACACAGGGGGCTCCTACAATGAGCAGTTCTTC. Its protein is CASSYTGGSYNEQFF.